This is a list of T cell receptor beta chains from one sample in a study of shared clonotypes between healthy human individuals. Clones were sequenced by immunoSEQ multiplex PCR, and TCRdb holds only the in-frame ones, with some missing. Seen here are around 700,000 clones, 72% observed once, and the top ten hold around 2%. The sample consisted of memory CD4+ T cells sorted from blood. The receptors originated from a woman younger than 45 in good health. Both conserved end residues are part of each CDR3. The order of the fields is clone size, V gene, D gene, J gene, CDR3 protein, CDR3 DNA. D genes are given only for firm matches. Clone size is not always given. Where it is, it says once, few, many or a class for expanded clones.

-	TRBV27	TRBD2	TRBJ2-1	CASRSGTSGSNEQFF	TGTGCCAGCAGATCCGGGACTAGCGGGAGCAATGAGCAGTTCTTC
many	TRBV25-1	-	TRBJ2-7	CASTRGNEQYF	TGTGCCAGCACAAGGGGCAACGAGCAGTACTTC
-	TRBV5-1	-	TRBJ1-4	CASSYSWATNEKLFF	TGCGCCAGCAGCTACTCATGGGCAACTAATGAAAAACTGTTTTTT
-	TRBV27	-	TRBJ2-7	CASSSVRDKEYEQYF	TGTGCCAGCAGTTCCGTCCGGGACAAGGAGTACGAGCAGTACTTC
-	TRBV7-2	TRBD2	TRBJ2-7	CASSSGLAGGHEQYF	TGTGCCAGCAGCTCGGGACTAGCGGGAGGTCACGAGCAGTACTTC
few	TRBV2	-	TRBJ2-1	CASTGAYNEQFF	TGTGCCAGCACCGGGGCCTACAATGAGCAGTTCTTC
-	TRBV11-1	-	TRBJ2-5	CASSLGERQETQYF	TGTGCCAGCAGCTTGGGGGAACGGCAAGAGACCCAGTACTTC
-	TRBV5-1	-	TRBJ2-5	CASSLRRLQETQYF	TGCGCCAGCAGCTTACGGCGACTGCAAGAGACCCAGTACTTC
few	TRBV29-1	TRBD2	TRBJ2-7	CSAAREGLVDEQYF	TGCAGCGCTGCGCGGGAGGGCCTCGTCGACGAGCAGTACTTC
-	TRBV4-2	-	TRBJ2-7	CASQDGYSYEQYF	TGTGCCAGCCAGGACGGTTACTCCTACGAGCAGTACTTC
-	TRBV7-2	TRBD2	TRBJ2-2	CASSSGTRPGELFF	TGTGCCAGCAGCTCCGGGACTAGGCCCGGGGAGCTGTTTTTT
-	TRBV2	-	TRBJ2-7	CASNPQGPALEQYF	TGTGCCAGCAATCCCCAGGGGCCTGCTCTCGAGCAGTACTTC
-	TRBV30	TRBD2	TRBJ2-1	CAWSRGLAGPNEQFF	TGTGCCTGGAGCCGGGGTCTAGCGGGACCCAATGAGCAGTTCTTC
-	TRBV20-1	-	TRBJ2-7	CSARGAYEQYF	TGCAGTGCTAGGGGGGCCTACGAGCAGTACTTC
-	TRBV7-6	-	TRBJ2-6	CASSLRPLGSGANVLTF	TGTGCCAGCAGCTTAAGACCCTTGGGATCTGGGGCCAACGTCCTGACTTTC
-	TRBV30	TRBD2	TRBJ2-1	CAWSVVTSGNNEQFF	TGTGCCTGGAGTGTTGTAACTAGCGGCAACAATGAGCAGTTCTTC
once	TRBV9	-	TRBJ2-3	CASSVGGSTDTQYF	TGTGCCAGCAGCGTGGGCGGGAGCACAGATACGCAGTATTTT